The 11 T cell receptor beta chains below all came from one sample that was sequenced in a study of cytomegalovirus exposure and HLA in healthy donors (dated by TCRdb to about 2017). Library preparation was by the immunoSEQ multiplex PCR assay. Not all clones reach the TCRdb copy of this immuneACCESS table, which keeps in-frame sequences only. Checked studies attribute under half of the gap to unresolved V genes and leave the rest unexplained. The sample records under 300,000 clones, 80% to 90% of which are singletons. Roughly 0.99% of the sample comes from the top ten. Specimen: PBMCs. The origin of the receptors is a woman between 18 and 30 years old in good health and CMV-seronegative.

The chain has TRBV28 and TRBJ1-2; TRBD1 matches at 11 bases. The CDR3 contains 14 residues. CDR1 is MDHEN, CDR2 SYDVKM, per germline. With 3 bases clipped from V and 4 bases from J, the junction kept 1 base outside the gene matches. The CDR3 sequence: CASSLGTGGYGYTF. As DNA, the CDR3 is TGTGCCAGCAGTTTGGGGACAGGGGGCTATGGCTACACCTTC.

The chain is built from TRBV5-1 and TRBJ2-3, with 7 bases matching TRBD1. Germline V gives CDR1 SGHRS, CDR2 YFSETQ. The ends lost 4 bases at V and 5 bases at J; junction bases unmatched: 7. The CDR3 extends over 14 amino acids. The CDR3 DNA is TGCGCCAGCAGCCTCGACAGGGATCAAGATACGCAGTATTTT. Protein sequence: CASSLDRDQDTQYF.

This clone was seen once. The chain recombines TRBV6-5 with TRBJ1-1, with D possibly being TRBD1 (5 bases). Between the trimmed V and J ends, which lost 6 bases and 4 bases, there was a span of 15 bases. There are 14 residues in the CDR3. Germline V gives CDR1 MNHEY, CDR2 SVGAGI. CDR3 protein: CASSPRQGSTEAFF. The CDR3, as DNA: TGTGCCAGCAGCCCTCGCCAGGGATCCACTGAAGCTTTCTTT.

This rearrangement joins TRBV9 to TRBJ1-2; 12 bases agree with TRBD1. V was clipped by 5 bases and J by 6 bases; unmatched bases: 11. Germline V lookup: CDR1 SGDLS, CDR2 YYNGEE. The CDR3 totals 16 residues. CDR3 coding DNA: TGTGCCAGCAGAGTAACCGGGACAGGGGGCGTAAATGGCTACACCTTC. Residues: CASRVTGTGGVNGYTF.

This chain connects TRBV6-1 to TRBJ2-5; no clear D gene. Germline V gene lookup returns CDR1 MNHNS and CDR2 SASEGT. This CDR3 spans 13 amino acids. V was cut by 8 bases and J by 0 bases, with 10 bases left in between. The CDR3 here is CASLVPYQETQYF. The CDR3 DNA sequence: TGTGCCAGCCTAGTCCCCTACCAAGAGACCCAGTACTTC.

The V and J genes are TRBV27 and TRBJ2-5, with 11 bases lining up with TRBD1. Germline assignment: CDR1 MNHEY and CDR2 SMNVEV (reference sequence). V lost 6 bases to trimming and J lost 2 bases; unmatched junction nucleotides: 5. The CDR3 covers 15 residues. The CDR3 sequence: CASRPGQGVQETQYF. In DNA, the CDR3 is TGTGCCAGCAGGCCGGGACAGGGGGTTCAAGAGACCCAGTACTTC.

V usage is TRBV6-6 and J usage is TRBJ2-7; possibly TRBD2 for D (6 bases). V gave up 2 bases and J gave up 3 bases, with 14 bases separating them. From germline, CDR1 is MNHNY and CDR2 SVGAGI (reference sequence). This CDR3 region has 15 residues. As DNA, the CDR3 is TGTGCCAGCAGTTACACCAACAAGGGAGGCTACGAGCAGTACTTC. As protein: CASSYTNKGGYEQYF.

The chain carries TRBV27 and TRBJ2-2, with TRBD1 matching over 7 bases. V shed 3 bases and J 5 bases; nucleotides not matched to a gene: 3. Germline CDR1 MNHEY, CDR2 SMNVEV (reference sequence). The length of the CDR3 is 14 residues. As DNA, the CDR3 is TGTGCCAGCAGTTTGTGGGGACAGACCGGGGAGCTGTTTTTT. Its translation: CASSLWGQTGELFF.

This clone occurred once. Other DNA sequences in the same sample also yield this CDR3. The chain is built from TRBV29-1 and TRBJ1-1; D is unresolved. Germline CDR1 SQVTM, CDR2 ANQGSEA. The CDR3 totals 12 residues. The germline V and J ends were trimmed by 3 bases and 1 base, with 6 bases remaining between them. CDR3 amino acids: CSVDEGNTEAFF. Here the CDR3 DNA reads TGCAGCGTTGACGAGGGGAACACTGAAGCTTTCTTT.

CDR3 sequence: CSVEDWYRSRETQYF. In DNA, the CDR3 is TGCAGCGTTGAAGATTGGTACAGATCAAGGGAGACCCAGTACTTC. The V call is TRBV29-1, the J call TRBJ2-5; D uncertain. CDR3 length: 15 amino acids. Germline V CDR1 and CDR2: SQVTM, ANQGSEA. The V and J ends lost 0 bases and 5 bases respectively, with 16 bases between them.

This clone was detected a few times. This CDR3 is CASSLGGTGELFF. In DNA form, the CDR3 reads TGCGCCAGCAGCTTGGGAGGGACCGGGGAGCTGTTTTTT. This sequence joins TRBV5-1 and TRBJ2-2; TRBD2 is a possible D gene (5 bases). The germline gives CDR1 SGHRS, CDR2 YFSETQ. The CDR3 runs 13 residues. V was shortened by 0 bases and J by 5 bases, with 5 bases between the two germline ends.